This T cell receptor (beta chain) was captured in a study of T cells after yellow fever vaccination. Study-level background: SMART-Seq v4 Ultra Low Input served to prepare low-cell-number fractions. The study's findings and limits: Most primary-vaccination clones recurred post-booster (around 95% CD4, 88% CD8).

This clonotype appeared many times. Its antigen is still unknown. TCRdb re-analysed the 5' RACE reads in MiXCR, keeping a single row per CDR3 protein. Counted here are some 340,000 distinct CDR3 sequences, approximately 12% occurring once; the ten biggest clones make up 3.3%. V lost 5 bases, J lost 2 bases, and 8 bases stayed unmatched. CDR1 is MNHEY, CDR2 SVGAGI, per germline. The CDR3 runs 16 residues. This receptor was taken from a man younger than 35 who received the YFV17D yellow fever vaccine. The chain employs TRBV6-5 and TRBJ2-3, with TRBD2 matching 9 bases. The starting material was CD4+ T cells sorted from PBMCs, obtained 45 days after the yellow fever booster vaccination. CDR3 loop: CASSRLTSGVTDTQYF. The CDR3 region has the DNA TGTGCCAGCAGTCGGCTGACTAGCGGAGTCACAGATACGCAGTATTTT.